This T cell receptor (beta chain) was identified in a study of identical twins. CDR3 size: 15 residues. Germline lookup yields CDR1 MNHNS and CDR2 SASEGT. Unmatched junction bases numbered 7, after V lost 6 bases and J lost 2 bases. This clonotype has a count of ten or more. TCRdb reprocessed the 5' RACE reads with MiXCR, giving one entry per CDR3 protein. The profile shows under 800,000 distinct CDR3 sequences, around 20% of them singletons. These sequences were also reported in another study, on T cells expressing NK-cell markers.

The sequence derives from a woman under 30 in good health. Sequenced input: PBMCs. The chain uses TRBV6-1 and TRBJ2-3; TRBD1 agrees at 8 bases. The CDR3 sequence is CASSPGTGITDTQYF. CDR3 in DNA: TGTGCCAGCAGCCCCGGGACAGGAATCACAGATACGCAGTATTTT.